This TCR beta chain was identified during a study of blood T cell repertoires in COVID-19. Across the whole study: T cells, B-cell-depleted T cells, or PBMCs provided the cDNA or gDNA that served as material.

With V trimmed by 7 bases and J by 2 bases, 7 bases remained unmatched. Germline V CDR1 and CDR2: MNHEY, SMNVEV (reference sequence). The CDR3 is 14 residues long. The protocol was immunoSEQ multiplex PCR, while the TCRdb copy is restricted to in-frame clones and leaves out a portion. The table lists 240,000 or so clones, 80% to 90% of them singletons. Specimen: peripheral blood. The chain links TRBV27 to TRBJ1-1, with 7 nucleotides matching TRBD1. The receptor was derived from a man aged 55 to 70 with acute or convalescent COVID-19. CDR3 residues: CASTIQGGNTEAFF. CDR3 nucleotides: TGTGCCAGCACCATCCAGGGGGGTAACACTGAAGCTTTCTTT.